Given below is one TCR beta chain in context. Its antigen is unidentified. The record originates from a study of CD8 T cells in ankylosing spondylitis. Study-wide points: A TCR beta motif made of under 10 highly homologous variants seemed typical of ankylosing spondylitis blood.

TCRdb reprocessed the 5' RACE reads via MiXCR and lists one record per CDR3 protein. Among around 94,000 distinct CDR3 sequences listed, roughly 8.8% were seen once. CDR3 length: 13 amino acids. With V trimmed by 8 bases and J by 2 bases, 2 bases remained unmatched. The chain is built from TRBV12-3 or TRBV12-4 and TRBJ2-1; 8 bases fit TRBD2. The source is a male donor with ankylosing spondylitis. The sequenced material came from blood, either unsorted or a sorted T cell fraction (not recorded which). DNA for the CDR3: TGTGCCAGCGGTAGCGGGGCCTACAATGAGCAGTTCTTC. Its protein product is CASGSGAYNEQFF.